This TCR beta chain was found in a study of T cell repertoires in cytomegalovirus infection. In TCRdb, the reads were re-called with MiXCR into one record per CDR3 protein. The data show about 300,000 distinct CDR3 sequences, with 20% to 30% seen just once and approximately 15% held by the top ten. The CDR3 contains 15 residues. Trimming stripped 3 bases from V and 1 base from J, with 12 bases between. This TCR came from a human donor in good health (CMV status not recorded). Some clones in this sample may be carry-over from other donors' samples. The rearrangement joins TRBV12-3 or TRBV12-4 to TRBJ1-1; D gene uncertain. The sample consisted of PBMCs. CDR3 sequence (DNA): TGTGCCAGCAGTTTGGACGGGGTCTCGAACACTGAAGCTTTCTTT. Its translation is CASSLDGVSNTEAFF.